These T cell receptor beta chains were read from a single sample in a study of regulatory T cells in long-lasting Graves disease. TCRdb ran MiXCR on the multiplex PCR reads and lists one entry per CDR3 protein. The sample holds about 200,000 distinct CDR3 sequences; approximately 19% are singletons and the top ten take roughly 12%. These data were likewise used in another study, on T cells in Graves' hyperthyroidism and ophthalmopathy.

Sequencing was performed on peripheral blood mononuclear cells (PBMCs), taken at new diagnosis, from a patient treated with antithyroid drugs. The receptor set was obtained from a woman aged 30 to 39 with Graves disease. CDR3s include the opening cysteine and the closing phenylalanine or tryptophan. Fields, in order: V gene, J gene, D gene, clone size, CDR3 DNA, CDR3 protein. A D gene is named only where the DNA matches it firmly. The size field is filled for only some rows; it gives once, few, many or a size class.

TRBV30	TRBJ1-2	-	many	TGTGCCTGGAGTGTACTTCAGGGACGGGGCTATGGCTACACCTTC	CAWSVLQGRGYGYTF
TRBV7-6	TRBJ1-4	-	many	TGTGCCAGTGCCTCCCCAGGAGGAAAACTGTTTTTT	CASASPGGKLFF
TRBV10-3	TRBJ1-1	-	many	TGTGCCATCAGTGGAAACACTGAAGCTTTCTTT	CAISGNTEAFF
TRBV12-3/TRBV12-4	TRBJ2-1	TRBD2	-	TGTGCCAGCAGTTTTTTAGCGGGAGTTCCCTACAATGAGCAGTTCTTC	CASSFLAGVPYNEQFF
TRBV12-3/TRBV12-4	TRBJ1-3	-	many	TGTGCCAGCAGTTTGGGGCAGTTACTCTCTGGAAACACCATATATTTT	CASSLGQLLSGNTIYF
TRBV30	TRBJ1-4	-	many	TGTGCCTGGAGTCAAGTCGGATATAATGAAAAACTGTTTTTT	CAWSQVGYNEKLFF
TRBV5-1	TRBJ1-2	TRBD1	many	TGCGCCAGCAGCCCGGGACAGGCGTATGGCTACACCTTC	CASSPGQAYGYTF
TRBV9	TRBJ1-2	-	few	TGTGCCAGCAGCGTAGACTTAACGGGGAGTATCTATGGCTACACCTTC	CASSVDLTGSIYGYTF
TRBV19	TRBJ1-1	TRBD1	-	TGTGCCTGCCAAGATCAGCCAGGGGGCGTCACTGAAGCTTTCTTT	CACQDQPGGVTEAFF
TRBV5-1	TRBJ1-1	-	many	TGCGCCAGCAGCGATGACTTGAACACTGAAGCTTTCTTT	CASSDDLNTEAFF
TRBV6-5	TRBJ2-5	-	many	TGTGCCAGCAGTTACATGGAGACCCAGTACTTC	CASSYMETQYF
TRBV11-2	TRBJ1-1	-	many	TGTGCCAGCAGCTTCCAATGGGGGGTTGAAGCTTTCTTT	CASSFQWGVEAFF
TRBV28	TRBJ1-2	TRBD1	-	TGTGCCAGGAGTGTCGCCACAGGGGGCAACTATGGCTACAACTTC	CARSVATGGNYGYNF
TRBV5-1	TRBJ2-1	-	many	TGCGCCAGCAGCTCGCCGGGGCCTAGCTCCTACAATGAGCAGTTCTTC	CASSSPGPSSYNEQFF
TRBV2	TRBJ2-2	TRBD1	many	TGTGCCAGCAGTGAGGAGGGACAGGGGAAGTCGACCGGGGAGCTGTTTTTT	CASSEEGQGKSTGELFF
TRBV20-1	TRBJ1-1	-	many	TGCAGTGCTAGAAGTACAGCCAGTTTAGAAGCTTTCTTT	CSARSTASLEAFF
TRBV29-1	TRBJ1-2	-	many	TGCAGCGTGGGGGAGGGCGTCGAGGGCTACACCTTC	CSVGEGVEGYTF
TRBV28	TRBJ1-2	-	many	TGTGCCAGCAGTTTCGAGACTAACTATGGCTACACCTTC	CASSFETNYGYTF
TRBV28	TRBJ2-1	TRBD2	-	TGTGCCAGCAGTTTACGGGCGGGAGGGCACAATGAGCAGTTCTTC	CASSLRAGGHNEQFF
TRBV5-4	TRBJ2-5	TRBD2	-	TGTGCCAGCAGCGTCACTAGCGTCCCGTACCGAGAGACCCAGTACTTC	CASSVTSVPYRETQYF
TRBV11-2	TRBJ2-6	-	many	TGTGCCAGCAGCTTTACACGCTCTGGGGCCAACGTCCTGACTTTC	CASSFTRSGANVLTF
TRBV19	TRBJ2-7	-	many	TGTGCCAGTTCTGCGACGGGGACCCACTACGAGCAGTACTTC	CASSATGTHYEQYF
TRBV12-3/TRBV12-4	TRBJ1-3	-	-	TGTGCCAGCAGCCTAGACGACGGGGCCCCTGGAAACACCATATATTTT	CASSLDDGAPGNTIYF
TRBV28	TRBJ2-1	TRBD2	-	TGTGCCAGCAGTCGGAGGACTAGCGGGAGCACAGATGAGCAGTTCTTC	CASSRRTSGSTDEQFF
TRBV28	TRBJ2-1	-	many	TGTGCCAGCAGGGGGGGGGGCGAGGATGAGCAGTTCTTC	CASRGGGEDEQFF
TRBV28	TRBJ2-7	TRBD2	-	TGTGCCAGCAGCCAAGTAGCGGGGTTAAGGGGCTACGAGCAGTACTTC	CASSQVAGLRGYEQYF
TRBV11-2	TRBJ2-1	-	many	TGTGCCAGCAGCTCTATAGCGGTCCCCGAGCAGTTCTTC	CASSSIAVPEQFF
TRBV20-1	TRBJ2-1	TRBD1	many	TGCAGTGCTAGAGATCTCTGGGGACAGGGAGACAATGAGCAGTTCTTC	CSARDLWGQGDNEQFF
TRBV5-5	TRBJ1-1	-	-	TGTGCCAGCAGCAGGGAGACAGCGTTCAAGACTGAAGCTTTCTTT	CASSRETAFKTEAFF
TRBV12-3/TRBV12-4	TRBJ1-5	TRBD1	many	TGTGCCAGCAGTTTTCAGACAGGGTTTTATAGCAATCAGCCCCAGCATTTT	CASSFQTGFYSNQPQHF
TRBV5-5	TRBJ2-7	-	-	TGTGCCAGCAGCTTGGAGGGGACATTCGGTTCGGCTTCCTACGAGCAGTACTTC	CASSLEGTFGSASYEQYF
TRBV7-6	TRBJ2-7	TRBD1	many	TGTGCCAGCAGCCAAACTACAGGGGACGAGCAGTACTTC	CASSQTTGDEQYF
TRBV5-4	TRBJ2-5	-	many	TGTGCCAGCACCTTGCGGGAACAGGGAAGAGAGACCCAGTACTTC	CASTLREQGRETQYF
TRBV6-2/TRBV6-3	TRBJ2-6	-	many	TGTGCCAGCACTAGGATCCCCACTGGGGCCAACGTCCTGACTTTC	CASTRIPTGANVLTF
TRBV2	TRBJ2-7	-	many	TGTGCCAGCAGTGACGGCTACGAGCAGTACTTC	CASSDGYEQYF
TRBV5-1	TRBJ1-6	-	-	TGCGCCAGCTTGGGACTCCAGGTTAAATCACCCCTCCACTTT	CASLGLQVKSPLHF
TRBV6-2/TRBV6-3	TRBJ2-7	TRBD2	many	TGTGCCAGCAGAAGACTAGCGGGATCCTCCTACGAGCAGTACTTC	CASRRLAGSSYEQYF
TRBV2	TRBJ2-2	TRBD2	many	TGTGCCAGCAGTGAAGCGCTTGGGAGGGTGGGCACCGGGGAGCTGTTTTTT	CASSEALGRVGTGELFF
TRBV11-2	TRBJ1-1	TRBD1	-	TGTGCCAGCAGCTTAGCGACAGGGCGAATTAACACTGAAGCTTTCTTT	CASSLATGRINTEAFF
TRBV12-3/TRBV12-4	TRBJ1-2	TRBD1	many	TGTGCCTCCGGGACAGGGTACTATGGCTACACCTTC	CASGTGYYGYTF
TRBV12-3/TRBV12-4	TRBJ2-5	TRBD1	-	TGTGCCAGCAGGCAGGGGGCCGGCGAGACCCAGTACTTC	CASRQGAGETQYF
TRBV12-3/TRBV12-4	TRBJ2-5	-	many	TGTGCCAGCAGTTTATGGAGCGACCAAGAGACCCAGTACTTC	CASSLWSDQETQYF
TRBV11-2	TRBJ2-4	-	-	TGTGCCAGCAGCTTTACAGTTATTAAAAACATTCAGTACTTC	CASSFTVIKNIQYF
TRBV19	TRBJ2-1	TRBD2	many	TGTGCCAGTGGACTAGCGGGAGGTAGGGGTGAGCAGTTCTTC	CASGLAGGRGEQFF
TRBV11-2	TRBJ2-5	TRBD1	many	TGTGCCAGCAGCTTAGGCGGGGGACAGGGGTCGCAAGAGACCCAGTACTTC	CASSLGGGQGSQETQYF
TRBV7-9	TRBJ2-5	TRBD2	many	TGTGCCAGCAGCTCCCCCCGCGGGGGGGCGGGAGAGACCCAGTACTTC	CASSSPRGGAGETQYF
TRBV9	TRBJ1-6	-	-	TGTGCCAGCAGCGTAGGGGTGAATAATTCACCCCTCCACTTT	CASSVGVNNSPLHF
TRBV6-1	TRBJ2-5	TRBD2	many	TGTGCCAGCATACTTGAAGGGCTAGCGGGCGGGGAGACCCAGTACTTC	CASILEGLAGGETQYF
TRBV27	TRBJ2-2	TRBD1	many	TGTGCCAGCAGTGGACGACAGGGGGATTTCACCGGGGAGCTGTTTTTT	CASSGRQGDFTGELFF
TRBV28	TRBJ2-3	-	many	TGTGCCAGCAGTTCGCCCCTATCTAGGACGGATACGCAGTATTTT	CASSSPLSRTDTQYF
TRBV28	TRBJ2-6	-	many	TGTGCCAGCAGGCCTCCTTGGTCTGCTGGGGCCAACGTCCTGACTTTC	CASRPPWSAGANVLTF
TRBV4-1	TRBJ2-2	-	many	TGCGCCAGCAGCCAAGCCGTGACCGGGGAGCTGTTTTTT	CASSQAVTGELFF
TRBV20-1	TRBJ2-2	TRBD1	many	TGCAGTGCTAGGGATACAGGGGTAGACACCGGGGAGCTGTTTTTT	CSARDTGVDTGELFF